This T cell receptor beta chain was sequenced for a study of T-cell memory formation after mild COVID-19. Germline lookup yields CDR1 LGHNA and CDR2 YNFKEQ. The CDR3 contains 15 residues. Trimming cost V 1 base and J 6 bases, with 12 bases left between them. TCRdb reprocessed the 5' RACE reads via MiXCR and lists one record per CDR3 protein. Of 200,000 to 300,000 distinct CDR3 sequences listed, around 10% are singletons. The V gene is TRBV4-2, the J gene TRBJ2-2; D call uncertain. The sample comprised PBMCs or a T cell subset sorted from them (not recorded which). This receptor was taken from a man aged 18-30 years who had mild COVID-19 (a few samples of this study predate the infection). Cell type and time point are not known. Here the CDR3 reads CASSQGRHDAGELFF. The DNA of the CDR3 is TGTGCCAGCAGCCAAGGGCGGCATGATGCCGGGGAGCTGTTTTTT.